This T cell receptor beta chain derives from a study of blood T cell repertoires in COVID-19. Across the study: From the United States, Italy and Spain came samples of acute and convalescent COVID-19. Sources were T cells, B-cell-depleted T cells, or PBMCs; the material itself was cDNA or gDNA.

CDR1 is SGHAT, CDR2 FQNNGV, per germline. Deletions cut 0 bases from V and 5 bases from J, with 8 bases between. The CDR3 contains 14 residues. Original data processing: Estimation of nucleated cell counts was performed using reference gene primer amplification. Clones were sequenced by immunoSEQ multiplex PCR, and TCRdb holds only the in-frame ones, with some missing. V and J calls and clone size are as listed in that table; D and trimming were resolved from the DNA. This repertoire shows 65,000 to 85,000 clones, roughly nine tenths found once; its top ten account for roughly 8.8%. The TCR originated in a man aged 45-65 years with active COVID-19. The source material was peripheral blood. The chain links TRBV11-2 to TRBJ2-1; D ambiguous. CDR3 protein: CASSLDLLNNEQFF. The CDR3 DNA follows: TGTGCCAGCAGCTTAGATTTGCTAAACAATGAGCAGTTCTTC. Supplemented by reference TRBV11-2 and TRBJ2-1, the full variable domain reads EAGVAQSPRYKIIEKRQSVAFWCNPISGHATLYWYQQILGQGPKLLIQFQNNGVVDDSQLPKDRFSAERLKGVDSTLKIQPAKLEDSAVYLCASSLDLLNNEQFFGPGTRLTVL.